What follows is one TCR beta chain and its context. The CDR3 contains 16 residues. Germline V gene sequence: CDR1 LNHDA, CDR2 SQIVND (reference sequence). Trimming took off 9 bases at V and 5 bases at J, with 23 bases between the two ends. Only in-frame clones appear in the TCRdb table, and some are missing; sequencing was by immunoSEQ multiplex PCR. This table holds roughly 160,000 clones, more than 75% found once. This sample is part of a study of blood T cell repertoires in COVID-19. Study-wide context: Sample material is recorded as cDNA or gDNA derived from T cells, B-cell-depleted T cells, or PBMCs.

This sequence joins TRBV19 and TRBJ2-1; a weak D match, TRBD2 (6 bases). The source material was peripheral blood. The sequence was obtained from a woman in her sixties or seventies with COVID-19, enrolled during active disease. As DNA, the CDR3 is TGTGCCAGCAAGAGAGGACGGGAGCCTTCGGACAATGAGCAGTTCTTC. Translated, it gives CASKRGREPSDNEQFF.